Listed below are T cell receptor beta chains from one sample, sequenced in a study of tumor-infiltrating lymphocytes in localized non-small cell lung cancer. Profiled with immunoSEQ multiplex PCR; TCRdb holds only in-frame clones, not every one. The sample holds roughly 13,000 clones; around 82% are singletons and the top ten take roughly 19%. Sequencing was carried out using lung tumor tissue. These receptors originate from a human donor with non-small cell lung cancer. CDR3s include the opening cysteine and the closing phenylalanine or tryptophan. D genes are given only for firm matches. The size field is filled for only some rows; it gives once, few, many or a size class.

>TRBJ1-1|NA|TRBV15|once
CATISDRLEGEAFF
TGTGCCACCATATCGGACCGATTGGAGGGTGAAGCTTTCTTT
>TRBJ2-3|TRBD2|TRBV5-4|once
CASSSGLADLREDTQYF
TGTGCCAGCAGCTCGGGACTAGCGGACCTCAGGGAGGATACGCAGTATTTT
>TRBJ1-2|NA|TRBV5-1|NA
CASSLAGDYGYTF
TGCGCCAGCAGCTTGGCGGGTGACTATGGCTACACCTTC
>TRBJ2-5|NA|TRBV7-7|NA
CASSSGVGETQYF
TGTGCTAGCAGCTCGGGAGTTGGAGAGACCCAGTACTTC
>TRBJ2-6|NA|TRBV7-3|NA
CASSLTRVTGANVLTF
TGTGCCAGCAGCTTAACCAGGGTGACTGGGGCCAACGTCCTGACTTTC
>TRBJ2-3|NA|TRBV15|NA
CATSRDQATQYF
TGTGCCACCAGCAGAGATCAGGCGACACAGTATTTT
>TRBJ1-1|TRBD1|TRBV5-1|few
CASSSLQGADTEAFF
TGCGCCAGCAGCTCGCTACAGGGGGCGGACACTGAAGCTTTCTTT
>TRBJ1-6|NA|TRBV30|once
CAWSVLGVGNSPLHF
TGTGCCTGGAGTGTACTTGGGGTGGGTAATTCACCCCTCCACTTT
>TRBJ2-5|TRBD2|TRBV5-4|NA
CASSGRGSRETQYF
TGTGCCAGCAGCGGGCGGGGGTCGCGAGAGACCCAGTACTTC
>TRBJ2-1|TRBD2|TRBV7-2|NA
CASSLAGTSNNEQFF
TGTGCCAGCAGTCTAGCGGGAACCTCTAACAATGAGCAGTTCTTC
>TRBJ2-2|TRBD2|TRBV4-1|NA
CASSQDLAGVFGGELFF
TGCGCCAGCAGCCAAGATCTAGCGGGGGTCTTTGGCGGGGAGCTGTTTTTT
>TRBJ1-2|NA|TRBV2|NA
CASGTGTRNYGYTF
TGTGCCAGCGGAACCGGGACACGTAACTATGGCTACACCTTC
>TRBJ1-4|NA|TRBV5-1|NA
CASSLDRPPANEKLFF
TGCGCCAGCAGCTTGGACAGGCCGCCGGCTAATGAAAAACTGTTTTTT
>TRBJ1-5|NA|TRBV6-1|NA
CASILDKGFQPQHF
TGTGCCAGCATCTTAGACAAAGGGTTCCAGCCCCAGCATTTT
>TRBJ1-1|TRBD1|TRBV19|NA
CASSADRGAFF
TGTGCCAGTAGTGCCGACAGGGGAGCTTTCTTT
>TRBJ1-3|NA|TRBV2|few
CASSAGGNTIYF
TGTGCCAGCAGTGCCGGGGGGAACACCATATATTTT
>TRBJ2-2|NA|TRBV2|NA
CATEGGDTGELFF
TGTGCCACCGAAGGGGGGGACACCGGGGAGCTGTTTTTT
>TRBJ2-4|NA|TRBV6-1|NA
CASSFILSKNIQYF
TGTGCCAGCAGCTTCATATTGTCCAAAAACATTCAGTACTTC
>TRBJ2-3|NA|TRBV11-2|NA
CASSSISTGAFDTQYF
TGTGCCAGCAGCTCCATATCGACTGGGGCCTTTGATACGCAGTATTTT
>TRBJ2-3|NA|TRBV10-3|NA
CAIGLEADTQYF
TGTGCCATCGGCCTCGAGGCCGATACGCAGTATTTT
>TRBJ2-2|TRBD2|TRBV7-3|NA
CASSLRGSLGLPNTGELFF
TGTGCCAGCAGCTTAAGAGGGTCCCTGGGACTACCAAACACCGGGGAGCTGTTTTTT
>TRBJ2-7|NA|TRBV28|once
CASRGQATSYEQYF
TGTGCCAGCAGAGGGCAGGCGACTTCCTACGAGCAGTACTTC
>TRBJ2-7|NA|TRBV5-1|few
CASSLGGSLGHEQYF
TGCGCCAGCAGCTTGGGAGGGTCCCTAGGCCACGAGCAGTACTTC
>TRBJ1-1|NA|TRBV2|few
CASRQGRGTEAFF
TGTGCCAGCAGACAGGGTCGGGGCACTGAAGCTTTCTTT
>TRBJ2-3|NA|TRBV19|once
CASSIVAGAGDTQYF
TGTGCCAGTAGTATAGTTGCGGGGGCTGGCGATACGCAGTATTTT
>TRBJ2-1|NA|TRBV5-4|NA
CASSFESGSLNNEQFF
TGTGCCAGCAGCTTTGAATCCGGGAGTCTTAACAATGAGCAGTTCTTC
>TRBJ2-2|TRBD1|TRBV7-8|NA
CASSRRDRGTGELFF
TGTGCCAGCAGCCGCAGGGACAGGGGTACCGGGGAGCTGTTTTTT
>TRBJ2-1|NA|TRBV7-8|NA
CASSLTGLSSGGQFF
TGTGCCAGCAGCTTAACGGGACTCTCCTCAGGCGGGCAGTTCTTC
>TRBJ2-7|TRBD2|TRBV29-1|medium-sized
CSVSGGGLQYF
TGCAGCGTTTCTGGGGGGGGTCTCCAGTACTTC
>TRBJ2-5|TRBD1|TRBV5-4|NA
CASSRQGQGQETQYF
TGTGCCAGCAGCCGCCAGGGACAGGGCCAAGAGACCCAGTACTTC
>TRBJ2-2|TRBD1|TRBV11-3|few
CASSPGTANTGELFF
TGTGCCAGCAGCCCCGGGACAGCGAACACCGGGGAGCTGTTTTTT
>TRBJ1-3|NA|TRBV10-1|NA
CASTTGIGNTIYF
TGCGCCAGCACGACGGGGATTGGAAACACCATATATTTT
>TRBJ2-5|TRBD1|TRBV5-6|NA
CASSLGTGFQETQYF
TGTGCCAGCAGCTTAGGGACAGGGTTCCAAGAGACCCAGTACTTC
>TRBJ2-7|TRBD1|TRBV6-5|once
CASSPRGPHHEQYF
TGTGCCAGCAGCCCCAGGGGGCCCCACCACGAGCAGTACTTC
>TRBJ1-2|NA|TRBV30|few
CAWSAVGAHRYTF
TGTGCCTGGAGTGCCGTGGGGGCTCACCGCTACACCTTC
>TRBJ2-7|NA|TRBV28|NA
CASSLTDYEQYF
TGTGCCAGCAGTTTGACAGACTACGAGCAGTACTTC
>TRBJ2-1|TRBD2|TRBV5-1|once
CASSPLASAYNEQFF
TGCGCCAGCAGCCCACTAGCGAGCGCTTACAATGAGCAGTTCTTC
>TRBJ2-5|NA|TRBV28|NA
CATGGGQTDQETQYF
TGTGCCACCGGAGGGGGTCAGACGGACCAAGAGACCCAGTACTTC
>TRBJ2-3|TRBD2|TRBV9|once
CASSPTSGITDTQYF
TGTGCCAGCAGCCCAACTAGCGGGATAACAGATACGCAGTATTTT
>TRBJ1-5|NA|TRBV2|NA
CASSGPRGGPQHF
TGTGCCAGCAGTGGGCCCCGAGGGGGGCCCCAGCATTTT
>TRBJ2-5|NA|TRBV19|once
CASSTTGIGAETQYF
TGTGCCAGTAGTACCACAGGGATTGGGGCCGAGACCCAGTACTTC